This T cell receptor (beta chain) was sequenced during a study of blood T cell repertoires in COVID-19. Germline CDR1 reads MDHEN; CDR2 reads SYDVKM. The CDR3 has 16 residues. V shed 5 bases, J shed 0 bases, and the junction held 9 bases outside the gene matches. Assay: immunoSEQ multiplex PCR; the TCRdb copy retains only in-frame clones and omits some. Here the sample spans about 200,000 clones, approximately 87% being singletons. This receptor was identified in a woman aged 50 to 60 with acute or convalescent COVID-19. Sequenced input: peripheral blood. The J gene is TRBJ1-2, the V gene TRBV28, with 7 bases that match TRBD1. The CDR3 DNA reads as TGTGCCAGCAGTCCAACAGGGGTAAGAACTAACTATGGCTACACCTTC. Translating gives CASSPTGVRTNYGYTF.